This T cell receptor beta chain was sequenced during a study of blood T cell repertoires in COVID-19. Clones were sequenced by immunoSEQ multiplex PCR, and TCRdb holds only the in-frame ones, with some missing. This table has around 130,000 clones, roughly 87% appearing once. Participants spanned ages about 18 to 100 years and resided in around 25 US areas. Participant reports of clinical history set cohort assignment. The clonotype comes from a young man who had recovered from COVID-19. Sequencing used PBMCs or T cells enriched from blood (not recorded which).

The CDR3 DNA follows: TGTGCCAGCAGCTTAGGGACAGGGGGACCCTACAATGAGCAGTTCTTC. Encoded protein: CASSLGTGGPYNEQFF. The rearrangement links TRBV7-9 to TRBJ2-1, with TRBD1 matching 10 bases. The CDR3 runs 16 residues. Trimming took 1 base from V and 2 from J; bases not matched to a gene: 2. Germline V lookup: CDR1 SEHNR, CDR2 FQNEAQ (reference sequence).